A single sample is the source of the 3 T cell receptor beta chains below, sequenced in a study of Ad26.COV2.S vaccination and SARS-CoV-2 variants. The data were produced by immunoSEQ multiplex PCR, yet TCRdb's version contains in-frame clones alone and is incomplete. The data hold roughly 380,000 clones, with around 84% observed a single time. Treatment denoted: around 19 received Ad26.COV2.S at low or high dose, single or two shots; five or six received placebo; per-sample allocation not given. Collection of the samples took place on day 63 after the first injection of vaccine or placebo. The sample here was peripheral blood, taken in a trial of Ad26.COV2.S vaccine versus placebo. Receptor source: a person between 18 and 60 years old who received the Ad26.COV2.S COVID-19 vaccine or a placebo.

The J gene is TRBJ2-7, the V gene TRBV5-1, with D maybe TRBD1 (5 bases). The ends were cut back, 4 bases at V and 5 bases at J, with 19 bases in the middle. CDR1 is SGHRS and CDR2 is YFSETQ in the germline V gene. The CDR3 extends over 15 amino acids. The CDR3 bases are TGCGCCAGCAGCATGTCTGACAGCTCCGTGGACGAGCAGTACTTC. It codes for CASSMSDSSVDEQYF.

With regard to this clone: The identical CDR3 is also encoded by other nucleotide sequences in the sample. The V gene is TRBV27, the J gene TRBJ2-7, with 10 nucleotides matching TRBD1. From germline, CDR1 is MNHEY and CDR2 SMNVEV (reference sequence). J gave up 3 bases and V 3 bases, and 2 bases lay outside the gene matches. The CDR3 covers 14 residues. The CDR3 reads CASSFRTGGYEQYF. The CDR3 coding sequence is TGTGCCAGCAGTTTCCGGACAGGGGGCTACGAGCAGTACTTC.

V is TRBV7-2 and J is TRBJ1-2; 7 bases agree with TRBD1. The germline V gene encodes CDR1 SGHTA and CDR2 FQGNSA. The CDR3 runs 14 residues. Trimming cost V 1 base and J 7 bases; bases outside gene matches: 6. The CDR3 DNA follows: TGTGCCAGCAGCTTAGACGCAGGGGGTGTTGGCTACACCTTC. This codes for CASSLDAGGVGYTF.